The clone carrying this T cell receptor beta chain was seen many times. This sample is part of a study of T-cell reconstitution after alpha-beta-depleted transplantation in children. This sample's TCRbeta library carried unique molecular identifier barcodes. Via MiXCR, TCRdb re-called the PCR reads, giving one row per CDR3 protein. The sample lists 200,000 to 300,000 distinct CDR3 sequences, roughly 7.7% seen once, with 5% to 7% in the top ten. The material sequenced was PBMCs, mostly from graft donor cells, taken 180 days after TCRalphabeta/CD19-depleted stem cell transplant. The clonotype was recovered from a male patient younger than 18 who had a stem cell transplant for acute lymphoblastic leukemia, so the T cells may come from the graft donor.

The CDR3 coding sequence is TGCAGTACTGACCAAGAGGAGCTGTTTTTT. It encodes CSTDQEELFF. V is TRBV20-1 and J is TRBJ2-2; D is unresolved. The CDR3 is 10 residues long. Germline lookup yields CDR1 DFQATT and CDR2 SNEGSKA (reference sequence). Between the trimmed V and J ends, which lost 8 bases and 10 bases, there was a span of 11 bases.